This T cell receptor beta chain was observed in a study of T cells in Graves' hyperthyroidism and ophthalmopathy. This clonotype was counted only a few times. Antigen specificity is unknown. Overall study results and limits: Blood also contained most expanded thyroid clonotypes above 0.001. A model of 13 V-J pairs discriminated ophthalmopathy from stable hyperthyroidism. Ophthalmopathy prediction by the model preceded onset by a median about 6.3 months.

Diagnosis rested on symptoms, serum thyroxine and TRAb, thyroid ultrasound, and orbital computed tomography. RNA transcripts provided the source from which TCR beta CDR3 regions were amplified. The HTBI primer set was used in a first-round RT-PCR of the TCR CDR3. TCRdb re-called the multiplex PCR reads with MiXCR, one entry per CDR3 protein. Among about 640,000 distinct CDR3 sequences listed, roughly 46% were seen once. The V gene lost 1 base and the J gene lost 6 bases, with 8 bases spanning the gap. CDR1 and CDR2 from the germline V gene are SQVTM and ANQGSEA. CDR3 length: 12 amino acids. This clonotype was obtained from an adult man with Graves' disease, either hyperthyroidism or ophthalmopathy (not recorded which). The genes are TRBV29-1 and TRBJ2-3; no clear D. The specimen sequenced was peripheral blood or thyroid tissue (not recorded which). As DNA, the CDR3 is TGCAGCGTTGAAGTTCCCCCGGATACGCAGTATTTT. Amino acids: CSVEVPPDTQYF.